The text below deals with one T cell receptor beta chain. The ends were cut back, 4 bases at V and 4 bases at J, with 19 bases in the middle. Germline-derived CDR1 and CDR2 are MNHEY and SVGAGI. The CDR3 totals 16 residues. The protocol was immunoSEQ multiplex PCR, while the TCRdb copy is restricted to in-frame clones and leaves out a portion. Of 200,000 to 300,000 clones detected, about 87% appear once; the ten largest clones hold roughly 3.3%. This entry is derived from a study of blood T cell repertoires in COVID-19. Turning to the study itself: Italy, Spain and the United States were the sources of the convalescent and acute COVID-19 samples.

The chain joins TRBV6-5 to TRBJ1-1; perhaps TRBD1 as D (6 bases). Specimen: peripheral blood. This TCR derives from a middle-aged woman with acute or convalescent COVID-19. CDR3 protein: CASSLIGPRGPTEAFF. The CDR3 region has the DNA TGTGCCAGCAGTTTAATCGGACCCAGGGGACCCACTGAAGCTTTCTTT.